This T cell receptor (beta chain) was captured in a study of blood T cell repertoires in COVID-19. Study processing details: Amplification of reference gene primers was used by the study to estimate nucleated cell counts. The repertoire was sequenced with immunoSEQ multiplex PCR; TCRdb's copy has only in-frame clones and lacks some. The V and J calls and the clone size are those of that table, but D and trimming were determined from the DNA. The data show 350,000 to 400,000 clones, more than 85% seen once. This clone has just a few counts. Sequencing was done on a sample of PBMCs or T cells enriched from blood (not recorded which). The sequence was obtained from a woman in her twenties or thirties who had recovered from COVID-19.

The CDR3 bases are TGTGCCAGTAGTAAGGGGTCGAACACTGAAGCTTTCTTT. This encodes CASSKGSNTEAFF. The chain joins TRBV19 to TRBJ1-1; tentative D call: TRBD1 (5 bases). Germline CDR1 is LNHDA and CDR2 is SQIVND (reference sequence). Trimming shortened V by 4 bases and J by 1 base, and 7 bases separated the two germline ends. This CDR3 contains 13 residues. Combining the CDR3 with reference TRBV19 and TRBJ1-1 gives the whole variable domain DGGITQSPKYLFRKEGQNVTLSCEQNLNHDAMYWYRQDPGQGLRLIYYSQIVNDFQKGDIAEGYSVSREKKESFPLTVTSAQKNPTAFYLCASSKGSNTEAFFGQGTRLTVV.